This passage covers 12 T cell receptor beta chains from one sample sequenced in a study of T-cell memory formation after mild COVID-19. MiXCR, applied by TCRdb to the 5' RACE reads, yields one record per CDR3 protein. The sample lists about 200,000 distinct CDR3 sequences; 9% to 10% were seen once. The specimen was PBMCs or a T cell subset sorted from them (not recorded which). Receptors originate from a man younger than 30 who had mild COVID-19 (a few samples of this study predate the infection). Cell type and time point are not known.

A note on this clonotype: A read error may be the cause here, since a much bigger clone is one base away. J is TRBJ1-1 and V is TRBV7-9, with no clear D. The CDR3 has 14 amino acids. Germline lookup yields CDR1 SEHNR and CDR2 FQNEAQ (reference sequence). The V and J ends lost 3 bases and 7 bases respectively, with 15 bases between them. The CDR3 is CASSFRHPSIEAFF. CDR3 nucleotide sequence: TGTGCCAGCAGCTTCCGACACCCGAGCATTGAAGCTTTCTTT. Looking up the rest from reference TRBV7-9 and TRBJ1-1 gives the full variable domain: DTGVSQNPRHKITKRGQNVTFRCDPISEHNRLYWYRQTLGQGPEFLTYFQNEAQLEKSRLLSDRFSAERPKGSFSTLEIQRTEQGDSAMYLCASSFRHPSIEAFFGQGTRLTVV.

This clonotype has at least ten counts. The CDR3 DNA follows: TGCGCCAGCAGCCCCCTGGGGGGGGAGCAGTACTTC. This gives the protein CASSPLGGEQYF. The chain is built from TRBV5-1 and TRBJ2-7, with 7 bases lining up with TRBD2. The CDR3 loop spans 12 amino acids. The trim removed 4 bases at V and 7 bases at J, leaving 5 bases unmatched. Germline lookup yields CDR1 SGHRS and CDR2 YFSETQ.

This clonotype was observed once. CDR3 DNA: TGTGCCAGCAGTCCATGGGGGGTGAACACTGAAGCTTTCTTT. Translating gives CASSPWGVNTEAFF. The rearrangement links TRBV12-3 or TRBV12-4 to TRBJ1-1; a weak D match, TRBD1 (5 bases). This CDR3 has 14 residues. V was shortened by 5 bases and J by 0 bases, with 10 bases between the two germline ends.

There are a few counts of this clonotype. The V and J genes are TRBV2 and TRBJ2-7, with a tentative D call TRBD2 (6 bases). Trimming pared 6 bases from V and 4 bases from J, leaving 10 bases between. There are 12 residues in the CDR3. Germline V gene data show CDR1 as SNHLY and CDR2 as FYNNEI. The CDR3 bases are TGTGCCAGCAGATCCGGGACTTACGAGCAGTACGTC. Amino acid sequence: CASRSGTYEQYV.

This clonotype was detected a few times. V and J are TRBV11-2 and TRBJ2-3, with D maybe TRBD2 (6 bases). Germline assignment: CDR1 SGHAT and CDR2 FQNNGV. The length of the CDR3 is 14 residues. Between the trimmed V and J ends, which lost 4 bases and 2 bases, there was a span of 10 bases. In DNA, the CDR3 is TGTGCCAGCAGCTGGGGGGTTTCCACAGATACGCAGTATTTT. This gives the protein CASSWGVSTDTQYF.

This clonotype was detected only a few times. The CDR3 region has the DNA TGTGCCAGTAGTATAACCGGACTTTATACGCAGTATTTT. The encoded protein is CASSITGLYTQYF. The chain employs TRBV19 and TRBJ2-3; TRBD2 might be the D (5 bases). This CDR3 contains 13 residues. V lost 2 bases and J 7 bases, leaving 10 bases between the germline ends. Germline assignment: CDR1 LNHDA and CDR2 SQIVND (reference sequence).

This clonotype was seen many times. The chain employs TRBV4-3 and TRBJ2-5; 13 bases line up with TRBD2. Germline loops: CDR1 LGHNA, CDR2 YSLEER. Trimming cost V 2 bases and J 2 bases; bases outside gene matches: 2. CDR3 size: 16 residues. The CDR3 region has the DNA TGCGCCAGCAGCCAAAGGACTAGCGGGGGTCAAGAGACCCAGTACTTC. Translated, it gives CASSQRTSGGQETQYF.

This clonotype was found a few times. V is TRBV12-3 or TRBV12-4 and J is TRBJ1-5; 7 bases are a match to TRBD1. CDR3 length: 13 amino acids. V shed 6 bases, J shed 6 bases, and the junction held 5 bases outside the gene matches. The DNA of the CDR3 is TGTGCCAGCAGCGGACAGGCCAGTCAGCCCCAGCATTTT. Protein: CASSGQASQPQHF.

This clonotype was seen repeatedly, ten times or more. V gene TRBV7-3 combines with J gene TRBJ2-1, with D possibly called TRBD1 or TRBD2 (5 bases each). Germline V CDR1 and CDR2: SGHTA, FQGTGA. Deletions cut 4 bases from V and 9 bases from J, with 13 bases between. The CDR3 has 13 amino acids. The CDR3 DNA follows: TGTGCCAGCAGCTGGACTGGGACCGGTGAGCAGTTCTTC. It is translated as CASSWTGTGEQFF.

The DNA of the CDR3 is TGTGCCAGCAGCTCCGCTCCGGGGGGCTATGGCTACACCTTC. This encodes CASSSAPGGYGYTF. The chain combines TRBV7-3 with TRBJ1-2; possible D gene TRBD1, 5 bases. Germline CDR1 is SGHTA and CDR2 is FQGTGA. The CDR3 consists of 14 residues. V lost 4 bases and J 4 bases, leaving 13 bases between the germline ends.

In this sample, this clonotype turned up many times. CDR3 loop: CACGGGSYNEQFF. DNA for the CDR3: TGCGCCTGCGGCGGGGGCTCCTACAATGAGCAGTTCTTC. The genes are TRBV5-1 and TRBJ2-1, with 7 bases lining up with TRBD2. The CDR3 is made up of 13 amino acids. V was pared by 10 bases and J by 0 bases, with 4 bases of the junction left unmatched. Per germline, CDR1 SGHRS and CDR2 YFSETQ.

The chain couples TRBV7-9 to TRBJ2-2, with no clear D. This CDR3 has 13 amino acids. Germline V gene lookup returns CDR1 SEHNR and CDR2 FQNEAQ (reference sequence). The V end lost 5 bases, the J end lost 6 bases, and 10 bases lay between the germline ends. In DNA form, the CDR3 reads TGTGCCAGCAGCCCCCTTGGTCCCGGGGAGCTGTTTTTT. Residues: CASSPLGPGELFF.